This is a list of T cell receptor beta chains from one sample in a study of T cells in Graves' hyperthyroidism and ophthalmopathy. TCRdb itself ran the multiplex PCR reads through MiXCR, one entry per CDR3 protein. The table shows roughly 500,000 distinct CDR3 sequences, with 46% occurring only once. The sample was peripheral blood or thyroid tissue (not recorded which). Every receptor here comes from an adult woman with Graves' disease, either hyperthyroidism or ophthalmopathy (not recorded which). Both conserved end residues are part of each CDR3. D genes are given only for firm matches. The size field is filled for only some rows; it gives once, few, many or a size class.

CDR3aa	CDR3nt	abundance	j_gene	d_gene	v_gene
CAWSALRVAEAFF	TGTGCCTGGAGTGCCCTCAGGGTTGCTGAAGCTTTCTTT	few	TRBJ1-1	-	TRBV30
CAISEQGGSYEQYF	TGTGCCATCAGTGAACAGGGCGGATCCTACGAGCAGTACTTC	many	TRBJ2-7	-	TRBV10-3
CASSPTAGWYQPQHF	TGTGCCAGCAGCCCGACCGCGGGTTGGTATCAGCCCCAGCATTTT	-	TRBJ1-5	-	TRBV6-1
CASSFGRGSYEQYF	TGTGCCAGCAGTTTTGGTCGGGGCTCCTACGAGCAGTACTTC	-	TRBJ2-7	-	TRBV28
CASSRQGAGYGYTF	TGTGCCAGCAGCCGACAGGGGGCCGGCTATGGCTACACCTTC	-	TRBJ1-2	TRBD1	TRBV2
CPSSLAGPPYEQCF	TGTCCCAGCAGCTTAGCAGGCCCACCCTACGAGCAGTGCTTC	-	TRBJ2-7	-	TRBV7-8
CGRGLRNNQPQHF	TGTGGCAGGGGGTTGCGAAACAATCAGCCCCAGCATTTT	-	TRBJ1-5	TRBD1	TRBV2
CASSAQGLTYGYTF	TGTGCCAGCAGCGCCCAGGGTCTTACCTATGGCTACACCTTC	-	TRBJ1-2	-	TRBV7-2
CAIRNQGRNTEAFF	TGTGCCATCAGAAACCAGGGGAGGAACACTGAAGCTTTCTTT	many	TRBJ1-1	-	TRBV10-3
CDSRNRGSSYEQYF	TGTGACAGCAGAAATCGGGGCAGTTCCTACGAGCAGTACTTC	-	TRBJ2-7	-	TRBV2
CSARVRVGGLGYTF	TGCAGTGCTAGAGTGCGGGTCGGGGGCCTTGGCTACACCTTC	-	TRBJ1-2	-	TRBV20-1
CASSLPSWAEAFF	TGTGCCAGCAGTCTACCTTCTTGGGCTGAAGCTTTCTTT	many	TRBJ1-1	-	TRBV2
CASSFIPGNENTIYF	TGCGCCAGCAGCTTTATACCCGGAAACGAGAACACCATATATTTT	many	TRBJ1-3	-	TRBV5-1
CASSQDFGRGPQVDEKLFF	TGTGCCAGCAGCCAAGATTTTGGCAGGGGGCCCCAGGTCGATGAAAAACTGTTTTTT	few	TRBJ1-4	TRBD1	TRBV4-2
CASSPFGGPEAFF	TGTGCCAGCAGCCCCTTTGGCGGACCTGAGGCTTTCTTT	-	TRBJ1-1	-	TRBV13
CSAWTQGVRTEAFF	TGCAGTGCTTGGACACAGGGTGTGCGCACTGAAGCTTTCTTT	-	TRBJ1-1	-	TRBV20-1
CASSLPPSWRGTQYF	TGTGCCAGCAGCTTGCCGCCCTCTTGGAGGGGGACCCAGTACTTC	once	TRBJ2-5	-	TRBV7-9